Presented here are 2 T cell receptor beta chains from one specimen sequenced in a study of blood T cell repertoires in COVID-19. Method: immunoSEQ multiplex PCR; TCRdb's copy keeps in-frame clones and lacks some. The table lists 100,000 to 150,000 clones, roughly 88% of them singletons. The sequencing input was peripheral blood. Receptors originate from a man aged 45-60 years with acute or convalescent COVID-19.

V gene TRBV12-3 or TRBV12-4 combines with J gene TRBJ1-1; the D gene is possibly TRBD1 (6 bases). The CDR3 totals 13 residues. V was shortened by 6 bases and J by 11 bases, with 19 bases between the two germline ends. CDR3 amino acids: CASRPRGQGMAFF. In nucleotides, the CDR3 is TGTGCCAGCAGACCCAGGGGCCAGGGTATGGCTTTCTTT.

J is TRBJ1-4 and V is TRBV5-1, with 9 bases aligning to TRBD1. V lost 5 bases and J lost 8; bases outside the gene matches: 7. There are 14 residues in the CDR3. In germline, CDR1 is SGHRS, CDR2 YFSETQ. The CDR3: CASSPGTGREKLFF. The CDR3, as DNA: TGCGCCAGCAGTCCGGGGACAGGGAGGGAAAAACTGTTTTTT.